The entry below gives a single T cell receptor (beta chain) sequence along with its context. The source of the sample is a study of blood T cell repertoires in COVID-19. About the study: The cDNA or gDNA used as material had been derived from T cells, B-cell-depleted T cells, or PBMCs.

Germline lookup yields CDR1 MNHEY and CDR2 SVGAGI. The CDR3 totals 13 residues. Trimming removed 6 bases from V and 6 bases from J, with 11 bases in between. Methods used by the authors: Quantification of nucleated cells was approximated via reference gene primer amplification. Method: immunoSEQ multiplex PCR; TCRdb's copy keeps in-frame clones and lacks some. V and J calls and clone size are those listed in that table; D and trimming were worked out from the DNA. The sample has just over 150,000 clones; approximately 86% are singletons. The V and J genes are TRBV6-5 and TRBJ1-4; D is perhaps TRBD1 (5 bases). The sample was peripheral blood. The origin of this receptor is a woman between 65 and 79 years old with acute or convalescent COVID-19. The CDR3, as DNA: TGTGCCAGCAGGACAGTGAACGATGAAAAACTGTTTTTT. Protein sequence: CASRTVNDEKLFF.